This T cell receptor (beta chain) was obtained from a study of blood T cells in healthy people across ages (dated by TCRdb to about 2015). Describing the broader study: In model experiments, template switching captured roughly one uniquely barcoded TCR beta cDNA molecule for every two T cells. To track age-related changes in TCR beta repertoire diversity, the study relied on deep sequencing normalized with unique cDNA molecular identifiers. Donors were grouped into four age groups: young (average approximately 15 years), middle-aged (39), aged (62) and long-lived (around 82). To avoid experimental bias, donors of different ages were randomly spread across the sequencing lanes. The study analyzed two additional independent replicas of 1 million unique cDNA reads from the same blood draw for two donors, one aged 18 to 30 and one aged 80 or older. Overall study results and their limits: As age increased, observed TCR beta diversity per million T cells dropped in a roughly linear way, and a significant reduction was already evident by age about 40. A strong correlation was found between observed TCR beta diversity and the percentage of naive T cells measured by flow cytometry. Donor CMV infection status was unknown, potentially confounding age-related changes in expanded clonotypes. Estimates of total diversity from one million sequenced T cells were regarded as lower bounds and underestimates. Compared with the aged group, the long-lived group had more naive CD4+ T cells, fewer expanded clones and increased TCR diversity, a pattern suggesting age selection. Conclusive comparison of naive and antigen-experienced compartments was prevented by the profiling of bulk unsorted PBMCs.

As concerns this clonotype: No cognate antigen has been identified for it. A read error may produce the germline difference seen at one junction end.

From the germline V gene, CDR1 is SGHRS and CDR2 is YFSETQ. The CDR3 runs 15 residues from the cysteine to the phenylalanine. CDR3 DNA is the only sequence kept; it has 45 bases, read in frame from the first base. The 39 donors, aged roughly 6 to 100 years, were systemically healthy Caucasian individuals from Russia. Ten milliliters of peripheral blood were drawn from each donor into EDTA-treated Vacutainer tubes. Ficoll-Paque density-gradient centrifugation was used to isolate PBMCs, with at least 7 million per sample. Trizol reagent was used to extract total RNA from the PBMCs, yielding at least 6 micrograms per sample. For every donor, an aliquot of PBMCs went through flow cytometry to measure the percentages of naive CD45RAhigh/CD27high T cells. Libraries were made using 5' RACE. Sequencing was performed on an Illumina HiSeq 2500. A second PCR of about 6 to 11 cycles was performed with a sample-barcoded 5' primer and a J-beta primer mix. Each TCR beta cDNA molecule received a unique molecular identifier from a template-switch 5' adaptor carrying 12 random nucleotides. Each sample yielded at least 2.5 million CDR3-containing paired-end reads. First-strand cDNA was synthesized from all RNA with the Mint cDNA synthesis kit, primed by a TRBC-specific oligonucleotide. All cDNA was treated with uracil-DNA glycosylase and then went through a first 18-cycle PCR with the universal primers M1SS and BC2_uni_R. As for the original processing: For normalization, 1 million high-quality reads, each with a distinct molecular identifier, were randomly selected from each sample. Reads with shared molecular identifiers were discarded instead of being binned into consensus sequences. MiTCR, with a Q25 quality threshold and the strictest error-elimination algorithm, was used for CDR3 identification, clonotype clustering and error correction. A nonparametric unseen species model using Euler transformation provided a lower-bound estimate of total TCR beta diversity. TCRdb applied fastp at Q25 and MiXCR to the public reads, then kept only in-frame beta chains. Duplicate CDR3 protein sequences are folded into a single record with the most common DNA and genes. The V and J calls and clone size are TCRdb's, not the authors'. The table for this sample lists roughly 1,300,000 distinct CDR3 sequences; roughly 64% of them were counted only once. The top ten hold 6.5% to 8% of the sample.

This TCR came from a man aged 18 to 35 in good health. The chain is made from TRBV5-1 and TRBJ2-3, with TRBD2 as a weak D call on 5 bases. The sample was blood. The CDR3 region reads CASSPRAPSTDAQYF. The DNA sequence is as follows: TGCGCCAGCAGCCCGCGGGCCCCTAGCACAGATGCGCAGTATTTT.